The 28 T cell receptor beta chains reported below all come from one sample, sequenced in a study of CD8 T cells in Susac syndrome. The authors reverse transcribed about 0.45 to 1 ug RNA with random hexamers. TCRdb processed the immunoSEQ multiplex PCR reads anew with MiXCR; each CDR3 protein has one entry. The sample shows about 280,000 distinct CDR3 sequences, approximately 81% of them seen only once. Sample: CD8+ T cells from PBMCs. Source of these receptors: a human donor with multiple sclerosis.

This chain links TRBV28 with TRBJ1-2; 9 bases match TRBD1. Trimming took 2 bases from V and 3 from J; bases not matched to a gene: 7. The CDR3 extends over 16 amino acids. CDR1 is MDHEN and CDR2 is SYDVKM in the germline V gene. The CDR3 loop reads CASSLSHRTGDYGYTF. The CDR3 DNA reads as TGTGCCAGCAGTTTAAGTCACAGGACAGGGGACTATGGCTACACCTTC.

V and J are TRBV6-1 and TRBJ2-7; D tentatively fits TRBD1 or TRBD2 (5 bases each). Trimming took off 5 bases at V and 3 bases at J, with 14 bases between the two ends. The germline CDR1 and CDR2 sequences are MNHNS and SASEGT. The CDR3 extends over 14 amino acids. CDR3 region: CASSFLFGGYEQYF. In DNA form, the CDR3 reads TGTGCCAGCAGTTTCCTATTTGGGGGCTACGAGCAGTACTTC.

This chain uses TRBV6-5 with TRBJ2-1, with D perhaps given as TRBD1 or TRBD2 (5 bases each). The germline CDR1 and CDR2 sequences are MNHEY and SVGAGI. V was shortened by 4 bases and J by 8 bases, with 18 bases between the two germline ends. This CDR3 is built from 15 residues. The CDR3 spells CASSLLIEGLHEQFF. The CDR3 nucleotides read TGTGCCAGCAGTTTACTTATTGAGGGGTTACATGAGCAGTTCTTC.

In this sample, this clonotype turned up once. The J gene is TRBJ2-3, the V gene TRBV27, with TRBD2 matching over 7 bases. V was pared by 6 bases and J by 0 bases, with 9 bases of the junction left unmatched. This CDR3 has 16 amino acids. Germline V CDR1 and CDR2: MNHEY, SMNVEV (reference sequence). CDR3 bases: TGTGCCAGCAGGCCAGCCGGGAGGCCCAGCACAGATACGCAGTATTTT. Translating gives CASRPAGRPSTDTQYF.

V and J are TRBV9 and TRBJ1-2; 11 nucleotides agree with TRBD1. From germline, CDR1 is SGDLS and CDR2 YYNGEE. The CDR3 is 16 amino acids. The ends lost 5 bases at V and 0 bases at J; junction bases unmatched: 6. The CDR3 reads CASSGDRGTANYGYTF. The CDR3 nucleotides read TGTGCCAGCAGTGGGGACAGGGGGACGGCTAACTATGGCTACACCTTC.

The rearrangement links TRBV9 to TRBJ2-7; D is possibly TRBD2 (5 bases). V lost 3 bases and J lost 0, with 13 bases in between. Per the germline V gene, CDR1 is SGDLS and CDR2 is YYNGEE. This CDR3 has 15 amino acids. The CDR3 region has the DNA TGTGCCAGCAGCGGAGGTGGGAGTCCCTCCTACGAGCAGTACTTC. As protein: CASSGGGSPSYEQYF.

The chain carries TRBV12-3 or TRBV12-4 and TRBJ1-1; possibly TRBD1 for D (6 bases). This CDR3 region has 16 residues. V was clipped by 6 bases and J by 0 bases, with 17 bases between them. The CDR3 sequence: CASSPLPQGLNTEAFF. The CDR3 DNA reads as TGTGCCAGCAGCCCACTTCCACAGGGCCTGAACACTGAAGCTTTCTTT.

This rearrangement joins TRBV20-1 to TRBJ2-1; 13 nucleotides match TRBD2. Trimming removed 3 bases from V and 12 bases from J; junction bases left unmatched: 11. The length of the CDR3 is 15 residues. The V gene's germline CDR1 is DFQATT and CDR2 SNEGSKA (reference sequence). CDR3 in DNA: TGCAGTGCTAGGAAAGGGACTAGCGGGACCCAGGGGCAGTTCTTC. Its protein product is CSARKGTSGTQGQFF.

The DNA for the CDR3 is TGTGCCATCAGTGGGGGACCACCCCCGGGGGAGACCCAGTACTTC. Its translation: CAISGGPPPGETQYF. The chain employs TRBV10-3 and TRBJ2-5; the D call may be TRBD1 or TRBD2 (5 bases each). Germline assignment: CDR1 ENHRY and CDR2 SYGVKD. V was pared by 4 bases and J by 5 bases, with 17 bases between. The CDR3 runs to 15 residues.

The V call is TRBV12-5, the J call TRBJ1-5; D remains unclear. Germline CDR1 LGHNT, CDR2 FRNRAP. Trimming left V 7 bases short and J 3 bases short, with 7 bases between. The CDR3 extends over 12 amino acids. This CDR3 reads CASAQNNQPQHF. The CDR3 DNA reads TGTGCTAGTGCACAGAACAATCAGCCCCAGCATTTT.

V gene TRBV7-9 combines with J gene TRBJ2-2; possible D gene TRBD1, 6 bases. The CDR3 sequence is 17 residues long. CDR1 is SEHNR and CDR2 is FQNEAQ in the germline V gene (reference sequence). V was shortened by 5 bases and J by 0 bases, with 16 bases between the two germline ends. The CDR3 nucleotides read TGTGCCAGCAGCCTGACGTTAGGGGGATCGAACACCGGGGAGCTGTTTTTT. Its protein is CASSLTLGGSNTGELFF.

This clonotype was observed a single time. The chain combines TRBV2 with TRBJ2-1; 9 nucleotides match TRBD2. The CDR3 runs to 14 residues. Germline assignment: CDR1 SNHLY and CDR2 FYNNEI. V dropped 8 bases and J dropped 1; count of bases not matched to a gene: 3. The CDR3 here is CASGTSGSYNEQFF. CDR3 DNA: TGTGCCAGCGGAACTAGCGGGTCCTACAATGAGCAGTTCTTC.

The chain is built from TRBV28 and TRBJ2-7, with D possibly matching TRBD2 (5 bases). Looked up from germline, CDR1 is MDHEN and CDR2 is SYDVKM. Trimming removed 10 bases from V and 6 bases from J, with 25 bases in between. The CDR3 is made up of 15 amino acids. CDR3 bases: TGTGCCACCGTTCCATCACGGGAAATTAAATTCGAGCAGTACTTC. This translates into CATVPSREIKFEQYF.

V is TRBV27 and J is TRBJ1-5; no clear D. The CDR3 runs to 13 residues. V dropped 6 bases and J dropped 2 bases, with 8 bases sitting between them. Per the germline V gene, CDR1 is MNHEY and CDR2 is SMNVEV (reference sequence). CDR3 sequence reads: CASSRRGNQPQHF. The CDR3 nucleotides read TGTGCCAGCAGCCGACGGGGCAATCAGCCCCAGCATTTT.

This clonotype was seen just once. The V and J genes are TRBV7-8 and TRBJ2-5; the D is unclear. Germline V lookup: CDR1 SGHVS, CDR2 FQNEAQ. This CDR3 has 13 amino acids. Trimming stripped 3 bases from V and 3 bases from J, with 8 bases between. The CDR3, as DNA: TGTGCCAGCAGCTTGAACGGTGAAGAGACCCAGTACTTC. It is translated as CASSLNGEETQYF. Using reference TRBV7-8 and TRBJ2-5 for the parts outside the CDR3, the full variable domain is GAGVSQSPRYKVAKRGQDVALRCDPISGHVSLFWYQQALGQGPEFLTYFQNEAQLDKSGLPSDRFFAERPEGSVSTLKIQRTQQEDSAVYLCASSLNGEETQYFGPGTRLLVL.

The V gene is TRBV25-1, the J gene TRBJ2-2, with 8 positions matching TRBD1. The germline CDR1 and CDR2 sequences are MGHDK and SYGVNS. V dropped 3 bases and J dropped 3; count of bases not matched to a gene: 3. The CDR3 has 15 amino acids. The CDR3 DNA follows: TGTGCCAGCAGTGACCAGGGGGCCGACACCGGGGAGCTGTTTTTT. It codes for CASSDQGADTGELFF.

The rearrangement uses TRBV6-1 and TRBJ1-2; D not resolved. Germline CDR1 reads MNHNS; CDR2 reads SASEGT. Trimming stripped 5 bases from V and 2 bases from J, with 3 bases between. The CDR3 spans 11 residues. CDR3 sequence: CASSYNYGYTF. The CDR3 coding sequence is TGTGCCAGCAGTTACAACTATGGCTACACCTTC.

J is TRBJ1-4 and V is TRBV5-1, with no clear D. V was cut by 0 bases and J by 0 bases, with 9 bases left in between. The CDR3 loop spans 16 amino acids. Germline values: CDR1 SGHRS, CDR2 YFSETQ. The CDR3 DNA is TGCGCCAGCAGCTTGGGGACGCAGGCAACTAATGAAAAACTGTTTTTT. It translates to CASSLGTQATNEKLFF. The complete variable domain, with remaining parts taken from reference TRBV5-1 and TRBJ1-4, reads KAGVTQTPRYLIKTRGQQVTLSCSPISGHRSVSWYQQTPGQGLQFLFEYFSETQRNKGNFPGRFSGRQFSNSRSEMNVSTLELGDSALYLCASSLGTQATNEKLFFGSGTQLSVL.

This rearrangement joins TRBV7-9 to TRBJ2-1; 14 nucleotides agree with TRBD2. The germline V gene has CDR1 SEHNR and CDR2 FQNEAQ (reference sequence). The CDR3 is made up of 16 amino acids. The junction had 6 bases not matched to a gene; V was cut back by 5 bases and J by 6 bases. CDR3 sequence reads: CASSNRLAGGRNEQFF. The DNA of the CDR3 is TGTGCCAGCAGCAATAGACTAGCGGGAGGGCGCAATGAGCAGTTCTTC.

The J gene is TRBJ2-3, the V gene TRBV25-1; D ambiguous. CDR3 size: 11 residues. CDR1 is MGHDK, CDR2 SYGVNS, per germline. Trimming pared 8 bases from V and 6 bases from J, leaving 9 bases between. CDR3 residues: CASLEWDTQYF. The CDR3 DNA is TGTGCCAGCCTCGAGTGGGATACGCAGTATTTT.

This clonotype was observed a few times. The chain is built from TRBV6-1 and TRBJ2-5, with 12 nucleotides matching TRBD1. The germline V gene encodes CDR1 MNHNS and CDR2 SASEGT. This CDR3 has 15 amino acids. V trimming: 4 bases; J trimming: 5 bases; junction bases outside the gene matches: 5. DNA of the CDR3: TGTGCCAGCAGTGGGGGACAGGGGGCTTGGGAGACCCAGTACTTC. It specifies CASSGGQGAWETQYF.

This clonotype was counted only a few times. The gene calls are TRBV27 and TRBJ2-1; D is ambiguous. V lost 6 bases and J 6 bases, leaving 9 bases between the germline ends. The germline V gene encodes CDR1 MNHEY and CDR2 SMNVEV (reference sequence). The CDR3 has 12 amino acids. The CDR3 nucleotides read TGTGCCAGCAGCCGTCGGGCCAATGAGCAGTTCTTC. It codes for CASSRRANEQFF.

The chain combines TRBV27 with TRBJ2-1, with 8 bases lining up with TRBD2. This CDR3 is built from 16 residues. V lost 4 bases, J lost 1 base, and 6 bases stayed unmatched. Germline V lookup: CDR1 MNHEY, CDR2 SMNVEV (reference sequence). The CDR3 nucleotides read TGTGCCAGCAGTTCCCTTCCTAGCGGGTCCTACAATGAGCAGTTCTTC. Translated: CASSSLPSGSYNEQFF.

The chain has TRBV20-1 and TRBJ2-1; 8 bases are shared with TRBD2. Trimming cost V 6 bases and J 3 bases; bases outside gene matches: 13. The CDR3 runs 16 residues. Germline V CDR1 and CDR2: DFQATT, SNEGSKA (reference sequence). CDR3 DNA: TGCAGTGCCAAACCCCTTGGCGGGAGGTTCTACAATGAGCAGTTCTTC. This encodes CSAKPLGGRFYNEQFF.

This rearrangement joins TRBV19 to TRBJ2-2, with 10 positions matching TRBD1. This CDR3 region has 15 residues. V shed 7 bases, J shed 5 bases, and the junction held 7 bases outside the gene matches. Germline lookup yields CDR1 LNHDA and CDR2 SQIVND (reference sequence). The chain's CDR3 is CASILDRGHTGELFF. The CDR3 region has the DNA TGTGCCAGTATTCTCGACAGGGGGCATACCGGGGAGCTGTTTTTT.

V and J are TRBV28 and TRBJ2-3, with 14 bases identical to TRBD2. J was trimmed by 2 bases and V by 6 bases; bases with no gene match: 7. Germline CDR1 is MDHEN and CDR2 is SYDVKM. CDR3 size: 17 residues. The CDR3 DNA is TGTGCCAGCAGCTATCGGACTAGCGGGAGGAACACAGATACGCAGTATTTT. Its protein is CASSYRTSGRNTDTQYF.

V gene TRBV3-1 combines with J gene TRBJ2-7, with 10 bases identical to TRBD1. V was clipped by 3 bases and J by 2 bases; unmatched bases: 4. The CDR3 sequence is 15 residues long. Looked up from germline, CDR1 is LGHDT and CDR2 is YNNKEL (reference sequence). This chain's CDR3 is CASSHLGTGAYEQYF. The CDR3 nucleotides read TGTGCCAGCAGCCACCTTGGGACAGGGGCCTACGAGCAGTACTTC.

This rearrangement joins TRBV30 to TRBJ1-1; tentatively, D is TRBD1 (5 bases). Per the germline V gene, CDR1 is GTSNPN and CDR2 is SVGIG (reference sequence). With 4 bases removed from V and 4 bases from J, the gap between germline ends came to 13 bases. The CDR3 is made up of 13 amino acids. CDR3 in DNA: TGTGCCTGGACGGTAACGGGGCGCACTGAAGCTTTCTTT. This translates into CAWTVTGRTEAFF.